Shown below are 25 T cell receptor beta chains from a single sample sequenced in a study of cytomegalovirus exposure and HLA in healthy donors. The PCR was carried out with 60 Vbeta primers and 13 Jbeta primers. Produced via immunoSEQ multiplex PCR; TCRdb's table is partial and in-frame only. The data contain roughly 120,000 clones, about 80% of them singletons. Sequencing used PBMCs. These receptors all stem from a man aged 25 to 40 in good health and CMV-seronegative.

The CDR3 DNA reads TGCGCCAGCAGCCAAGTTTTTGAGGCAGGGGCGGGCTATGGCTACACCTTC. It codes for CASSQVFEAGAGYGYTF. The chain links TRBV4-1 to TRBJ1-2; tentatively, D is TRBD1 (6 bases). The germline V gene has CDR1 MGHRA and CDR2 YSYEKL. The CDR3 is made up of 17 amino acids. V shed 1 base and J shed 4 bases, with 19 bases lying between them.

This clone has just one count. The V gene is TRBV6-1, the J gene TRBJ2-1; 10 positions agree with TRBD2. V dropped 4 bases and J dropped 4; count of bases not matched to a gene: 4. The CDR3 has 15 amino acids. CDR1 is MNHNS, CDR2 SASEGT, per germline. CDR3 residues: CASSAIAGGYNEQFF. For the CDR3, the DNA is TGTGCCAGCAGTGCGATAGCGGGAGGATACAATGAGCAGTTCTTC.

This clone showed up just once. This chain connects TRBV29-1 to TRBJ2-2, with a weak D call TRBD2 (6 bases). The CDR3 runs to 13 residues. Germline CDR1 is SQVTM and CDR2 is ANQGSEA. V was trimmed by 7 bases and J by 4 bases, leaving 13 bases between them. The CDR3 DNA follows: TGCAGCGGGGAGGCGGGCTTCACCGGGGAGCTGTTTTTT. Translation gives CSGEAGFTGELFF.

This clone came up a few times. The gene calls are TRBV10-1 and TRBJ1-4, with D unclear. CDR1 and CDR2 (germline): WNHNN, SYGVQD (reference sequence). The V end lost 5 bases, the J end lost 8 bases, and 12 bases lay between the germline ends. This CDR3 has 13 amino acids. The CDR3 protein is CASSLDGGEKLFF. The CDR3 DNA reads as TGCGCCAGCAGTTTGGACGGAGGGGAAAAACTGTTTTTT.

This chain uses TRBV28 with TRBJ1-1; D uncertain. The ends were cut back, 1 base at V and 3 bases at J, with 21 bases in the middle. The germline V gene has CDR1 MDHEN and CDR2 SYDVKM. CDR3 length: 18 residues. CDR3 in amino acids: CASSLFTLARSGDTEAFF. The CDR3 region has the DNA TGTGCCAGCAGTTTATTTACCCTAGCTCGTAGCGGGGACACTGAAGCTTTCTTT. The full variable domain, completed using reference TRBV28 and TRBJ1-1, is DVKVTQSSRYLVKRTGEKVFLECVQDMDHENMFWYRQDPGLGLRLIYFSYDVKMKEKGDIPEGYSVSREKKERFSLILESASTNQTSMYLCASSLFTLARSGDTEAFFGQGTRLTVV.

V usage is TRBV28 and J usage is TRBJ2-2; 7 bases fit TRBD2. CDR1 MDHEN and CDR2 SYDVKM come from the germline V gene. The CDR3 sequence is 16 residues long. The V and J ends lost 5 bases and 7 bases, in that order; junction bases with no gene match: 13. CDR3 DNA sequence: TGTGCCAGCAGTCCGCCACTTGGGACTAAATTCGGGGAGCTGTTTTTT. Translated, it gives CASSPPLGTKFGELFF.

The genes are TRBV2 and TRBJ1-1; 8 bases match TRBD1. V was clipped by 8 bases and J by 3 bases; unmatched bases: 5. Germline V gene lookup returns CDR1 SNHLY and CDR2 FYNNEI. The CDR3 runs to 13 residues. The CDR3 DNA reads TGTGCCAGCGGCCGACAGGGGTACACTGAAGCTTTCTTT. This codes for CASGRQGYTEAFF.

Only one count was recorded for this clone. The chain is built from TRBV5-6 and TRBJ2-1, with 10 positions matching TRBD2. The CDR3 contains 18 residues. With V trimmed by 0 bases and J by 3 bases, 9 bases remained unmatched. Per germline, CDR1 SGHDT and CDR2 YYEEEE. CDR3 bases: TGTGCCAGCAGCTTGGTGGGTCGGGGACTAGCGAACTACAATGAGCAGTTCTTC. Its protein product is CASSLVGRGLANYNEQFF.

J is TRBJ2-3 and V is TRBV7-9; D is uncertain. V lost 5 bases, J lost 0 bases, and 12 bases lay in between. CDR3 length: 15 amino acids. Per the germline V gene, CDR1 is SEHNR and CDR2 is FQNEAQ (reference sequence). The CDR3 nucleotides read TGTGCCAGCAGCCCACGTGAGCCTAGCACAGATACGCAGTATTTT. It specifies CASSPREPSTDTQYF.

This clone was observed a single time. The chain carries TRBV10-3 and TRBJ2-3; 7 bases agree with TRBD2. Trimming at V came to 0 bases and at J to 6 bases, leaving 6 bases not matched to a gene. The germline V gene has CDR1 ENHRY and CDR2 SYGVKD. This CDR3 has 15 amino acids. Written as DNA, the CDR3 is TGTGCCATCAGTGAGTCTTCCGGGGGGTCGGATACGCAGTATTTT. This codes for CAISESSGGSDTQYF.

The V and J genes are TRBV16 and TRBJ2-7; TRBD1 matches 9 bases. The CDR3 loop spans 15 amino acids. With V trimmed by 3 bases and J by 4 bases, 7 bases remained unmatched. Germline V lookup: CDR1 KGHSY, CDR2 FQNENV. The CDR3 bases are TGTGCCAGCAGCCAGCCGGGACAGGGAAGTTACGAGCAGTACTTC. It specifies CASSQPGQGSYEQYF. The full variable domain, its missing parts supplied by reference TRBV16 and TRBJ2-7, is GEEVAQTPKHLVRGEGQKAKLYCAPIKGHSYVFWYQQVLKNEFKFLISFQNENVFDETGMPKERFSAKCLPNSPCSLEIQATKLEDSAVYFCASSQPGQGSYEQYFGPGTRLTVT.

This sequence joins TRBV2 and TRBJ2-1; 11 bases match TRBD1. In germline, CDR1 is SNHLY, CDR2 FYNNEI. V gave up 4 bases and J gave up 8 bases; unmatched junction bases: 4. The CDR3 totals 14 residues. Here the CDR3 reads CASSGDRGSDEQFF. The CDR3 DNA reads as TGTGCCAGCAGTGGGGACAGGGGGTCTGATGAGCAGTTCTTC. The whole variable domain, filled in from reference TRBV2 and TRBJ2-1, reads EPEVTQTPSHQVTQMGQEVILRCVPISNHLYFYWYRQILGQKVEFLVSFYNNEISEKSEIFDDQFSVERPDGSNFTLKIRSTKLEDSAMYFCASSGDRGSDEQFFGPGTRLTVL.

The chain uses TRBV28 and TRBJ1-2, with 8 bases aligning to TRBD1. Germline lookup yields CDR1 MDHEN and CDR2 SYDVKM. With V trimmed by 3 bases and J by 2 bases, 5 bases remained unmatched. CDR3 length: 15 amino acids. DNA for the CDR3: TGTGCCAGCAGTTTGACAGGGGCTGAGAACTATGGCTACACCTTC. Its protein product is CASSLTGAENYGYTF.

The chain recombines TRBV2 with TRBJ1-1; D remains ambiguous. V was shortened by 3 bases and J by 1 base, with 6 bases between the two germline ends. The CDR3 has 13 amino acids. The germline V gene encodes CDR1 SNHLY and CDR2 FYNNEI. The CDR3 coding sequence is TGTGCCAGCAGTGATGGCCAGAACACTGAAGCTTTCTTT. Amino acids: CASSDGQNTEAFF.

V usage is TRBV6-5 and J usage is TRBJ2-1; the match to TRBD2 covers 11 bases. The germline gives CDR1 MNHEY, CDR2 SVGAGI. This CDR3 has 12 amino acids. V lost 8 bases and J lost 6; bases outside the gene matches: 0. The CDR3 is CASGTSGNEQFF. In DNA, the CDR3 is TGTGCCAGCGGGACTAGCGGCAATGAGCAGTTCTTC.

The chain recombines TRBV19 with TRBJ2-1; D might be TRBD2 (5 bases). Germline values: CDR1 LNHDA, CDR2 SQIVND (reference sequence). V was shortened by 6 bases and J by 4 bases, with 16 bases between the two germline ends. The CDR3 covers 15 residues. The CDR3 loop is CASRSGPLGYNEQFF. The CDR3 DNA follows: TGTGCCAGTAGGAGCGGACCACTCGGATACAATGAGCAGTTCTTC. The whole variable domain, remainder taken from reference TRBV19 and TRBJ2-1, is DGGITQSPKYLFRKEGQNVTLSCEQNLNHDAMYWYRQDPGQGLRLIYYSQIVNDFQKGDIAEGYSVSREKKESFPLTVTSAQKNPTAFYLCASRSGPLGYNEQFFGPGTRLTVL.

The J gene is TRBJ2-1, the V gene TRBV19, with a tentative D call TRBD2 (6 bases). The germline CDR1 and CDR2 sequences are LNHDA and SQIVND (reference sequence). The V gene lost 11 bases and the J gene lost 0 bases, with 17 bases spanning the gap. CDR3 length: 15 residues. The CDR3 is CASRRALSSYNEQFF. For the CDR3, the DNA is TGTGCCTCTAGGAGGGCACTCAGCTCCTACAATGAGCAGTTCTTC.

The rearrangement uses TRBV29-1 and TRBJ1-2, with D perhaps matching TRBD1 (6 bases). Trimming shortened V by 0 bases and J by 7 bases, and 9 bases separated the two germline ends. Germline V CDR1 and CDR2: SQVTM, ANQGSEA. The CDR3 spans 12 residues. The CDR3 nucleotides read TGCAGCGTTGAAGATCGAGGGGGTGGCTACACCTTC. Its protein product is CSVEDRGGGYTF.

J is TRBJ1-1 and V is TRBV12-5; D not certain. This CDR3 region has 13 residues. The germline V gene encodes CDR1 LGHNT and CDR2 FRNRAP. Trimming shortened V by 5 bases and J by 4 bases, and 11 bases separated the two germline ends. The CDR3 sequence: CASGQTVGTEAFF. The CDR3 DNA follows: TGTGCTAGTGGTCAAACAGTTGGCACTGAAGCTTTCTTT.

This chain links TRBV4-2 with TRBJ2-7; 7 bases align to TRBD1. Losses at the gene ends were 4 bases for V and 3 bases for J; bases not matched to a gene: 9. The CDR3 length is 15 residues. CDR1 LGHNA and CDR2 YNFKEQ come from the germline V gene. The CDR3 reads CASSLDPGQSYEQYF. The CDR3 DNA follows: TGTGCCAGCAGCCTAGACCCGGGACAGAGCTACGAGCAGTACTTC.

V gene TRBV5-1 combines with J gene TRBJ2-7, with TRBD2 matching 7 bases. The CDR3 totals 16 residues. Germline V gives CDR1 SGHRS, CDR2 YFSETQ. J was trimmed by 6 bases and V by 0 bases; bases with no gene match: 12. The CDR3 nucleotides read TGCGCCAGCAGCTTGGTGCCCGGGCTAGCGGCATCCGAGCAGTACTTC. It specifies CASSLVPGLAASEQYF.

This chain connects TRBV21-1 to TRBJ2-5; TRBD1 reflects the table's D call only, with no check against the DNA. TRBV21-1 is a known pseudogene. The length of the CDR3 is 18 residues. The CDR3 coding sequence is TGTGCCAGCACCCGTCAATGTCTAGACAGGGTCCACCAAGAGACCCAGTACTTC. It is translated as CASTRQCLDRVHQETQYF.

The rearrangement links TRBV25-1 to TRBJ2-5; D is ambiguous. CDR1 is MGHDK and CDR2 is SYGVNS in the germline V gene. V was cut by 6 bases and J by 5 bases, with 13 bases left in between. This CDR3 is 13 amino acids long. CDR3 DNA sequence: TGTGCCAGCAGCAACTCCCTTACTGAGACCCAGTACTTC. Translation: CASSNSLTETQYF. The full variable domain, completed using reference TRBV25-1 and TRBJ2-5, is EADIYQTPRYLVIGTGKKITLECSQTMGHDKMYWYQQDPGMELHLIHYSYGVNSTEKGDLSSESTVSRIRTEHFPLTLESARPSHTSQYLCASSNSLTETQYFGPGTRLLVL.

The CDR3 coding sequence is TGTGCCAGCAGTTCAGGTTTGAACACTGAAGCTTTCTTT. It specifies CASSSGLNTEAFF. The chain is built from TRBV27 and TRBJ1-1; D not resolved. CDR3 size: 13 residues. Trimming took 4 bases from V and 0 from J, leaving 6 bases between them. The germline V gene has CDR1 MNHEY and CDR2 SMNVEV (reference sequence).

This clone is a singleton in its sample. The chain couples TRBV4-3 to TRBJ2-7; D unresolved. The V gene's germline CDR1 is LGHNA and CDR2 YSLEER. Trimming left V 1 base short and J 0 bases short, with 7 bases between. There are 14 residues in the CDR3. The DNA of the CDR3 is TGCGCCAGCAGCCAAGTTCAACTCTCCTACGAGCAGTACTTC. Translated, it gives CASSQVQLSYEQYF.